This T cell receptor (beta chain) is drawn from a study of technical replicates of blood from a few donors. Generated by immunoSEQ multiplex PCR, the TCRdb table keeps only in-frame clones and is missing some. The table has around 12,000 clones, approximately 79% seen once; the top ten hold 13% to 15%. Per germline, CDR1 SNHLY and CDR2 FYNNEI. Trimming removed 6 bases at V and 0 bases at J, with 9 bases between. The CDR3 totals 15 residues. The V call is TRBV2, the J call TRBJ1-6; no clear D gene. The sequence was obtained from a human donor in good health. The sample taken for sequencing was PBMCs. The CDR3 nucleotides read TGTGCCAGCAGACCCGGGAGCTCCTATAATTCACCCCTCCACTTT. The encoded protein is CASRPGSSYNSPLHF.